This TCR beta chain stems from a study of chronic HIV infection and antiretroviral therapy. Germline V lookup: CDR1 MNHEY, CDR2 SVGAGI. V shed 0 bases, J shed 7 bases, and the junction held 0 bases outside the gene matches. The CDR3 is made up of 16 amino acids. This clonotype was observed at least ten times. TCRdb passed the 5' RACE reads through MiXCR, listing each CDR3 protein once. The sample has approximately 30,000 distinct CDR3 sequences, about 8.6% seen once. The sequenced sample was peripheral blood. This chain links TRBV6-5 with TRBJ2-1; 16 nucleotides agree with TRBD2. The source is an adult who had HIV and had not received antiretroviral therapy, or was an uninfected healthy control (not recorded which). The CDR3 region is CASSYSGLAGGNEQFF. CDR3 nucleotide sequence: TGTGCCAGCAGTTACTCGGGACTAGCGGGAGGGAATGAGCAGTTCTTC.